This is a list of T cell receptor beta chains from one sample in a study of identical twins. TCRdb itself ran the 5' RACE reads through MiXCR, one entry per CDR3 protein. The sample has approximately 530,000 distinct CDR3 sequences, about 20% seen once. In addition, the sample was reused for a study of yellow fever vaccine responses in identical twins.

The specimen sequenced was CD4+ T cells sorted from blood. These receptor sequences come from a woman aged 18-29 years in good health. CDR3s include the opening cysteine and the closing phenylalanine or tryptophan. D genes are given only for firm matches. Clone size is given for some rows only: seen once, a few or many times, or a class if the clone is expanded.

DNA: TGTGCCAGCAGCCCAACAAATCAGCCCCAGCATTTT
CDR3: CASSPTNQPQHF
J: TRBJ1-5
D: -
V: TRBV12-3/TRBV12-4
size: many

DNA: TGTGCCAGCAGACGGACAGGAGAGCAGTACTTC
CDR3: CASRRTGEQYF
J: TRBJ2-7
D: TRBD1
V: TRBV12-3/TRBV12-4
size: few

DNA: TGTGCCAGCAGCTTATACTTCGCTAGCGGGAGTTACAATGAGCAGTTCTTC
CDR3: CASSLYFASGSYNEQFF
J: TRBJ2-1
D: TRBD2
V: TRBV7-2
size: many

DNA: TGTGCCACCAGCAGAGGGGGGGCCGCCTACAATGAGCAGTTCTTC
CDR3: CATSRGGAAYNEQFF
J: TRBJ2-1
D: -
V: TRBV15
size: -

DNA: TGTGCCAGCAGCTTAGCGGAAGAGACTGAAGCTTTCTTT
CDR3: CASSLAEETEAFF
J: TRBJ1-1
D: -
V: TRBV7-9
size: few

DNA: TGTGCCAGCAGCAATACTAGGGAGATTATCTACAATGAGCAGTTCTTC
CDR3: CASSNTREIIYNEQFF
J: TRBJ2-1
D: -
V: TRBV12-3/TRBV12-4
size: -

DNA: TGTGCTAGTGGTTCCCGGGACAATGAGCAGTTCTTC
CDR3: CASGSRDNEQFF
J: TRBJ2-1
D: -
V: TRBV12-5
size: -

DNA: TGCGCCAGCAGCTTGGACCGGGAGTCCGGGGAGCTGTTTTTT
CDR3: CASSLDRESGELFF
J: TRBJ2-2
D: -
V: TRBV5-1
size: -

DNA: TGTGCCACCAGTTCGGTTGGGCCTAGCGGTTACAATGAGCAGTTCTTC
CDR3: CATSSVGPSGYNEQFF
J: TRBJ2-1
D: TRBD2
V: TRBV24-1
size: few

DNA: TGCGCCAGCAGCCAGACAGGGGAAGAGACCCAGTACTTC
CDR3: CASSQTGEETQYF
J: TRBJ2-5
D: TRBD1
V: TRBV5-1
size: many

DNA: TGTGCCAGCAGCGGGACCGGGACTAGCGCTGACTTAAGGCAGTTCTTC
CDR3: CASSGTGTSADLRQFF
J: TRBJ2-1
D: TRBD2
V: TRBV28
size: -

DNA: TGTGCCAGCAGCTTACCCGGGACAGAAAGCACCGGGGAGCTGTTTTTT
CDR3: CASSLPGTESTGELFF
J: TRBJ2-2
D: TRBD1
V: TRBV11-2
size: -

DNA: TGTGCCAGCAGTGGGACTAGCGGGAGTATCAACACCGGGGAGCTGTTTTTT
CDR3: CASSGTSGSINTGELFF
J: TRBJ2-2
D: TRBD2
V: TRBV6-1
size: -

DNA: TGTGCCAGCAGCCGGGGGCGGGAGGCCGGGGAGCTGTTTTTT
CDR3: CASSRGREAGELFF
J: TRBJ2-2
D: TRBD2
V: TRBV14
size: few

DNA: TGTGCCAGCAGCCCCCGGACAGCTGCAACTAATGAAAAACTGTTTTTT
CDR3: CASSPRTAATNEKLFF
J: TRBJ1-4
D: -
V: TRBV5-5
size: -

DNA: TGTGCCAGCAGCCGAGCGGGGTCAAGCTCCTACGAGCAGTACTTC
CDR3: CASSRAGSSSYEQYF
J: TRBJ2-7
D: TRBD2
V: TRBV3-1
size: many

DNA: TGCGCCAGCAGCTTGGAGGAAGAGCAGTTCTTC
CDR3: CASSLEEEQFF
J: TRBJ2-1
D: -
V: TRBV5-1
size: few

DNA: TGTGCCACCAGTGATTACCGGACTAGCGGTCTCAATGAGCAGTTCTTC
CDR3: CATSDYRTSGLNEQFF
J: TRBJ2-1
D: TRBD2
V: TRBV24-1
size: -

DNA: TGCAGTGCTCTCAGTAGCGGGAGTAGCGCAGAGACCCAGTACTTC
CDR3: CSALSSGSSAETQYF
J: TRBJ2-5
D: TRBD2
V: TRBV20-1
size: -

DNA: TGTGCCACCGCGGGGGGGGAGCAGGAGACCCAGTACTTC
CDR3: CATAGGEQETQYF
J: TRBJ2-5
D: TRBD2
V: TRBV15
size: -

DNA: TGCGCCAGCAGTTTGCAGGGAGGATCTGAAGCTTTCTTT
CDR3: CASSLQGGSEAFF
J: TRBJ1-1
D: -
V: TRBV5-1
size: few

DNA: TGCGCCAGCAGCTTCGGGCCATCGGGAACCGGGACAGGCTACAATGAGCAGTTCTTC
CDR3: CASSFGPSGTGTGYNEQFF
J: TRBJ2-1
D: TRBD1
V: TRBV5-1
size: -

DNA: TGTGCCAGCAGCCAAGCCTCACTGCTACTAGGCCCCGGGGAGCTGTTTTTT
CDR3: CASSQASLLLGPGELFF
J: TRBJ2-2
D: -
V: TRBV3-1
size: once

DNA: TGTGCCAGCAGTTTAACCCAGAACACTGAAGCTTTCTTT
CDR3: CASSLTQNTEAFF
J: TRBJ1-1
D: -
V: TRBV28
size: many

DNA: TGCGCCAGCAGCTTGAGGCAGGGGTTTTTCAACTATGGCTACACCTTC
CDR3: CASSLRQGFFNYGYTF
J: TRBJ1-2
D: -
V: TRBV5-1
size: once

DNA: TGTGCCAGCAGCCAAGATGCTCCGGGGCAAGAGACCCAGTACTTC
CDR3: CASSQDAPGQETQYF
J: TRBJ2-5
D: -
V: TRBV4-2
size: few

DNA: TGCAGTGCCCGACTAGCGGGGGGCTACTACACAGATACGCAGTATTTT
CDR3: CSARLAGGYYTDTQYF
J: TRBJ2-3
D: TRBD2
V: TRBV20-1
size: few

DNA: TGCAGCTGCCCAAAGGATAGCACAGATACGCAGTATTTT
CDR3: CSCPKDSTDTQYF
J: TRBJ2-3
D: -
V: TRBV20-1
size: -

DNA: TGCAGCTCAGAACCTAACCGCAATGAGCAGTTCTTC
CDR3: CSSEPNRNEQFF
J: TRBJ2-1
D: -
V: TRBV29-1
size: -

DNA: TGCGCCAGCAGCGCCCTACGGTCGACGCTGGGAGCTTTCTTT
CDR3: CASSALRSTLGAFF
J: TRBJ1-1
D: -
V: TRBV5-1
size: few

DNA: TGTGCCAGCAGTTGGAGGAACACTGAAGCTTTCTTT
CDR3: CASSWRNTEAFF
J: TRBJ1-1
D: -
V: TRBV2
size: many

DNA: TGCGCCAGCAGCTGGATGGGGTCCAGTGGATACGAGCAGTACTTC
CDR3: CASSWMGSSGYEQYF
J: TRBJ2-7
D: -
V: TRBV5-1
size: -

DNA: TGTGCCAGCAGCCAAGTGGGGGCCTACGAGCAGTACTTC
CDR3: CASSQVGAYEQYF
J: TRBJ2-7
D: -
V: TRBV3-1
size: -

DNA: TGTGCCAGCAGTGAAGCGCAGGCAGGGCCGAGTTCACCCCTCCACTTT
CDR3: CASSEAQAGPSSPLHF
J: TRBJ1-6
D: -
V: TRBV2
size: -

DNA: TGCGCCAGCAGCTTGGTGATAGCGGGGGGGACTGAGACCCAGTACTTC
CDR3: CASSLVIAGGTETQYF
J: TRBJ2-5
D: TRBD2
V: TRBV5-1
size: -

DNA: TGTGCCAGCAGCATCAAGAGTAATGAGCAGTTCTTC
CDR3: CASSIKSNEQFF
J: TRBJ2-1
D: -
V: TRBV7-9
size: -

DNA: TGTGCCGTGCAGCGGGGGGACCTCACAGATACGCAGTATTTT
CDR3: CAVQRGDLTDTQYF
J: TRBJ2-3
D: TRBD2
V: TRBV10-3
size: few

DNA: TGCGCCAGCAGCTTGAGCGGGGTCCTCTACAATGAGCAGTTCTTC
CDR3: CASSLSGVLYNEQFF
J: TRBJ2-1
D: TRBD2
V: TRBV5-1
size: -

DNA: TGTGCCAGCAGCTTGGCCCCACAGTACGAGCAGTACTTC
CDR3: CASSLAPQYEQYF
J: TRBJ2-7
D: -
V: TRBV7-9
size: -

DNA: TGTGCCAGCAGGCGGTCTAACTATGGCTACACCTTC
CDR3: CASRRSNYGYTF
J: TRBJ1-2
D: -
V: TRBV12-3/TRBV12-4
size: -

DNA: TGTGCCAGCTCACCACTCTCGCGACAGGGGGCGAGGACCCAGTACTTC
CDR3: CASSPLSRQGARTQYF
J: TRBJ2-5
D: TRBD1
V: TRBV18
size: few

DNA: TGTGCCAGCTCCCAGGCGACAGGACCCCCTGGCACAGATACGCAGTATTTT
CDR3: CASSQATGPPGTDTQYF
J: TRBJ2-3
D: -
V: TRBV18
size: -

DNA: TGCAGTGCTAGACCCGGGACAGGAGGCAATCAGCCCCAGCATTTT
CDR3: CSARPGTGGNQPQHF
J: TRBJ1-5
D: TRBD1
V: TRBV20-1
size: few

DNA: TGCGCCAGCAGCGAGGAGATGAACACTGAAGCTTTCTTT
CDR3: CASSEEMNTEAFF
J: TRBJ1-1
D: -
V: TRBV5-1
size: -

DNA: TGTGCCAGCCGGTGGGGTGCGGAGACCCAGTACTTC
CDR3: CASRWGAETQYF
J: TRBJ2-5
D: -
V: TRBV2
size: -

DNA: TGCAGCGCTGCCTGGGCGGGAGGCTACGAGCAGTACTTC
CDR3: CSAAWAGGYEQYF
J: TRBJ2-7
D: TRBD2
V: TRBV29-1
size: few

DNA: TGTGCCACCTCACGGCGGGGAAGGCGCAACAATGAGCAGTTCTTC
CDR3: CATSRRGRRNNEQFF
J: TRBJ2-1
D: -
V: TRBV12-3/TRBV12-4
size: few

DNA: TGTGCCAGCACCCCACCCGGGGTCGTCGTCACTGAAGCTTTCTTT
CDR3: CASTPPGVVVTEAFF
J: TRBJ1-1
D: -
V: TRBV6-1
size: few

DNA: TGCGCCAGCAGCTTGAACCTTTTCTCTGGGGCCAACGTCCTGACTTTC
CDR3: CASSLNLFSGANVLTF
J: TRBJ2-6
D: -
V: TRBV5-1
size: -

DNA: TGTGCCAGCAGTCGGGTTGACTTCAATGAGCAGTTCTTC
CDR3: CASSRVDFNEQFF
J: TRBJ2-1
D: -
V: TRBV5-5
size: -

DNA: TGTGCCAGCAGAGAGACTAGCGGGAGTCGAGATACGCAGTATTTT
CDR3: CASRETSGSRDTQYF
J: TRBJ2-3
D: TRBD2
V: TRBV12-3/TRBV12-4
size: -

DNA: TGCAGCGTGGACAGGGAGGGGCACAATGAGCAGTTCTTC
CDR3: CSVDREGHNEQFF
J: TRBJ2-1
D: -
V: TRBV29-1
size: few

DNA: TGTGCCAGCAGTTTGGAACAGCTCCAAGAGACCCAGTACTTC
CDR3: CASSLEQLQETQYF
J: TRBJ2-5
D: -
V: TRBV2
size: -

DNA: TGTGCCAGCTCCCACGAATTAGCCAAAAACATTCAGTACTTC
CDR3: CASSHELAKNIQYF
J: TRBJ2-4
D: -
V: TRBV3-1
size: -